This TCR beta chain was identified during a study of coeliac disease. The data were produced by immunoSEQ multiplex PCR, yet TCRdb's version contains in-frame clones alone and is incomplete. The sample lists some 9,100 clones; about three fifths were seen once. The CDR3 contains 17 residues. The V gene's germline CDR1 is SNHLY and CDR2 FYNNEI. The V gene end was trimmed by 7 bases and the J gene end by 0 bases; junction bases not matched to a gene: 9. Cells were frozen in aliquots of around 540,000, and one aliquot per fraction was sequenced. Material for sequencing was intraepithelial lymphocytes from the gut. V usage is TRBV2 and J usage is TRBJ2-1, with 10 nucleotides matching TRBD2. This TCR was sampled from a woman aged 55 to 70 with celiac disease. The DNA for the CDR3 is TGTGCCAGCACGAAGCGGGGGGGTGGGAGCTCCTACAATGAGCAGTTCTTC. It is translated as CASTKRGGGSSYNEQFF. Filled out from reference TRBV2 and TRBJ2-1, the complete variable domain reads EPEVTQTPSHQVTQMGQEVILRCVPISNHLYFYWYRQILGQKVEFLVSFYNNEISEKSEIFDDQFSVERPDGSNFTLKIRSTKLEDSAMYFCASTKRGGGSSYNEQFFGPGTRLTVL.